This TCR beta chain was obtained from a study of blood T cell repertoires in COVID-19. Study details: Samples representing acute and convalescent COVID-19 were sourced from the United States, Italy and Spain.

The method was immunoSEQ multiplex PCR; TCRdb's version includes in-frame clones alone and lacks a portion of them. This sample has tens of thousands of clones, with approximately 84% found just once. This TCR came from a man aged 50-59 years with acute or convalescent COVID-19. Sequencing input: peripheral blood.

The CDR3 region has the DNA TGTGCCAGCAGCTTCCTAACTAGCGGGTCACAAGAGACCCAGTACTTC. Its protein is CASSFLTSGSQETQYF. The chain couples TRBV11-2 to TRBJ2-5; 9 nucleotides match TRBD2. The germline CDR1 and CDR2 sequences are SGHAT and FQNNGV. J was trimmed by 2 bases and V by 3 bases; bases with no gene match: 7. The CDR3 has 16 residues.